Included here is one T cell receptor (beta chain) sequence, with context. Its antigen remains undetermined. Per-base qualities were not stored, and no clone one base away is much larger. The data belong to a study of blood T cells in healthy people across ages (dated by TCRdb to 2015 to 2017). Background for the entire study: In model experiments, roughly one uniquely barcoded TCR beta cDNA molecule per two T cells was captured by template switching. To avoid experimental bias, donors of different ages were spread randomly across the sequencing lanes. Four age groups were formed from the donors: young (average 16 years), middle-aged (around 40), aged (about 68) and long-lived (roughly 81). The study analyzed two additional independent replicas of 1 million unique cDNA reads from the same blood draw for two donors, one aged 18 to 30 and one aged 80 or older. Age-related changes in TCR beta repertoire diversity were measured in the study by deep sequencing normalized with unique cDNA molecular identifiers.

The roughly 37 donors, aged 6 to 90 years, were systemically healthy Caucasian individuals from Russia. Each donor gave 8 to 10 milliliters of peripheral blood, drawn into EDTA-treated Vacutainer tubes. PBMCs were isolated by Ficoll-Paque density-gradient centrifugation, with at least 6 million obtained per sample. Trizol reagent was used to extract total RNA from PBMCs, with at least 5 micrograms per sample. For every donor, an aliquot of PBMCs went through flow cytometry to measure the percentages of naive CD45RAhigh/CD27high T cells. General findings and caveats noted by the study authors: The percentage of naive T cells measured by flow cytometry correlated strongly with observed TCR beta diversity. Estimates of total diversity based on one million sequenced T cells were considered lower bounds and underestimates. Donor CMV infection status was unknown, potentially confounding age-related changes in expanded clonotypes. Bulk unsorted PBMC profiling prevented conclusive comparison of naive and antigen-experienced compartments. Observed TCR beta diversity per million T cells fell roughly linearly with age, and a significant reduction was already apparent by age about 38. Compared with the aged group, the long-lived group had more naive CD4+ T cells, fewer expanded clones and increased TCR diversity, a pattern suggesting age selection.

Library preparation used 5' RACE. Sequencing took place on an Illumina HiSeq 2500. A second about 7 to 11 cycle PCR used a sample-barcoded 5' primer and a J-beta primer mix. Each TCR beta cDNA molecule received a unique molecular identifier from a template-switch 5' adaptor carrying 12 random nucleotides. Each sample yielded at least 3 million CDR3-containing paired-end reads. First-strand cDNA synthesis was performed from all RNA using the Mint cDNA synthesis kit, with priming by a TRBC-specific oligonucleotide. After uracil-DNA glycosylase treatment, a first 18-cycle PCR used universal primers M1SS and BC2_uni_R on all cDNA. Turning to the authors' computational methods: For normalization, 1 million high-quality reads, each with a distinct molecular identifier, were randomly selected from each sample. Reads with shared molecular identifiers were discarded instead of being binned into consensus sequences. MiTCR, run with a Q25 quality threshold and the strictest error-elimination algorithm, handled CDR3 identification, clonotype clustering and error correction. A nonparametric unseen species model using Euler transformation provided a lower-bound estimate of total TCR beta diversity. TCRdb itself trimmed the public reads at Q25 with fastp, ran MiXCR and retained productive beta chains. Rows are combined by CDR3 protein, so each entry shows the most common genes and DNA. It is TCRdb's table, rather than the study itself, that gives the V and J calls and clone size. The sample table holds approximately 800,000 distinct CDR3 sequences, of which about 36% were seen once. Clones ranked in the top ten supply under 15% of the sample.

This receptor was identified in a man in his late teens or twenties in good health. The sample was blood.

CDR3 region: CASSQDWGSDGYTF. The DNA sequence is given as TGTGCCAGCAGCCAAGACTGGGGGTCGGATGGCTACACCTTC. The chain employs TRBV4-2 and TRBJ1-2; TRBD1 is a possible D gene, resting on 5 matching bases. Via the germline V gene, CDR1 is LGHNA and CDR2 YNFKEQ. V loses 0 bases of germline sequence and J loses 6 bases, and the interval between the two ends is 11 bases. From the cysteine through the phenylalanine, the CDR3 covers 14 amino acids. The CDR3 DNA has 42 bases and is translated from base 1.